Below, one TCR beta chain is given with its context. The entry originates in a study of T-cell reconstitution after alpha-beta-depleted transplantation in children. Using unique molecular identifiers, the investigators prepared the TCRbeta library. TCRdb analysed the PCR reads with MiXCR anew, one entry per CDR3 protein. Of 490,000 or so distinct CDR3 sequences in the sample, under 15% were seen once. The V and J ends lost 5 bases and 6 bases, in that order; junction bases with no gene match: 5. The CDR3 is made up of 15 amino acids. The receptor comes from a human donor who donated a stem cell graft to a child with combined immunodeficiency. This specimen consisted of PBMCs from the stem cell graft donor, obtained from the stem cell graft. This chain joins TRBV12-3 or TRBV12-4 and TRBJ1-4; 11 positions match TRBD1. In DNA, the CDR3 is TGTGCCAGCAGTCCGGGACAGGGGGAGGATGAAAAACTGTTTTTT. Protein product: CASSPGQGEDEKLFF.